In its sample, the clone carrying this TCR beta chain was seen many times. This record comes from a study of CD8 T cells in ankylosing spondylitis. TCRdb redid the calling of the 5' RACE reads with MiXCR, one entry per CDR3 protein. The sample records 240,000 or so distinct CDR3 sequences, 8% to 9.5% being singletons. The receptor's source is a male donor with ankylosing spondylitis or in good health (not recorded which). Sequenced material: blood, either unsorted or a sorted T cell fraction (not recorded which).

The CDR3 DNA is TGTGCCAGCAGCCCCTCGACAGGGAGTTACAATGAGCAGTTCTTC. Protein: CASSPSTGSYNEQFF. The chain links TRBV7-2 to TRBJ2-1; 7 bases align to TRBD1. CDR1 SGHTA and CDR2 FQGNSA come from the germline V gene. The CDR3 is 15 residues long. V trimming: 5 bases; J trimming: 4 bases; junction bases outside the gene matches: 8.